The 9 T cell receptor beta chains below come from one sample, sequenced in a study of regulatory T cells in long-lasting Graves disease. Arm-PCR with iRepertoire HTBI primers amplified the CDR3 regions for these TCR beta libraries. MiXCR was run by TCRdb on the multiplex PCR reads, yielding one entry per CDR3 protein. The sample has some 200,000 distinct CDR3 sequences; roughly 18% are singletons. Described time point: newly diagnosed GD, antithyroid drugs for less than 3 months. Extracted RNA from PBMCs served as the source of the TCR library. These data were also reused for a study on T cells in Graves' hyperthyroidism and ophthalmopathy.

Specimen: peripheral blood mononuclear cells (PBMCs), collected at new diagnosis, from a patient treated with antithyroid drugs. These receptor sequences come from a woman aged 30 to 39 with Graves disease.

This sequence joins TRBV12-3 or TRBV12-4 and TRBJ2-2; D possibly corresponds to TRBD1 (6 bases). The V end lost 0 bases, the J end lost 0 bases, and 11 bases lay between the germline ends. The CDR3 is made up of 17 amino acids. CDR3 DNA sequence: TGTGCCAGCAGTTTAGCAGGGGGTAGCGCGAACACCGGGGAGCTGTTTTTT. Translating gives CASSLAGGSANTGELFF.

This clonotype was seen repeatedly, ten times or more. V is TRBV7-2 and J is TRBJ1-4; no clear D gene. Germline V gene data show CDR1 as SGHTA and CDR2 as FQGNSA. V was pared by 6 bases and J by 3 bases, with 8 bases between. The CDR3 spans 13 residues. CDR3 region: CASRTRANEKLFF. CDR3 coding DNA: TGTGCCAGCAGGACTCGTGCTAATGAAAAACTGTTTTTT.

The sample holds many counts of this clonotype. CDR3 protein: CASSISMVTGYTF. The CDR3 coding sequence is TGTGCCAGTAGTATTTCGATGGTGACTGGCTACACCTTC. The chain has TRBV19 and TRBJ1-2; the D is unclear. Germline CDR1 reads LNHDA; CDR2 reads SQIVND (reference sequence). V lost 3 bases, J lost 7 bases, and 12 bases lay in between. This CDR3 has 13 residues.

This clonotype has ten or more counts. The V gene is TRBV20-1, the J gene TRBJ1-2, with a tentative D call TRBD1 (6 bases). The CDR3 has 13 residues. V lost 0 bases, J lost 6 bases, and 11 bases lay in between. Germline values: CDR1 DFQATT, CDR2 SNEGSKA (reference sequence). This CDR3 is CSAREGGRDGYTF. The CDR3 coding sequence is TGCAGTGCTAGAGAGGGGGGCAGGGATGGCTACACCTTC.

This clonotype showed up many times. The genes are TRBV28 and TRBJ2-3, with D perhaps assigned TRBD1 or TRBD2 (5 bases each). V was shortened by 5 bases and J by 4 bases, with 16 bases between the two germline ends. Per the germline V gene, CDR1 is MDHEN and CDR2 is SYDVKM. This CDR3 contains 15 residues. CDR3 coding DNA: TGTGCCAGCAGTGATCGGGACCTGGGCGCAGATACGCAGTATTTT. Residues: CASSDRDLGADTQYF. Together with reference TRBV28 and TRBJ2-3, the CDR3 gives the full variable domain: DVKVTQSSRYLVKRTGEKVFLECVQDMDHENMFWYRQDPGLGLRLIYFSYDVKMKEKGDIPEGYSVSREKKERFSLILESASTNQTSMYLCASSDRDLGADTQYFGPGTRLTVL.

This clonotype occurred a few times. The J gene is TRBJ2-4, the V gene TRBV10-3; TRBD2 aligns across 8 bases. The ends lost 11 bases at V and 0 bases at J; junction bases unmatched: 18. CDR1 and CDR2 from the germline V gene are ENHRY and SYGVKD. The CDR3 is 18 residues long. CDR3 in DNA: TGTGCCTCAAGTAGCGGGATTGACGGGGGTTTAGCCAAAAACATTCAGTACTTC. This gives the protein CASSSGIDGGLAKNIQYF.

With respect to this clonotype: In this CDR3 the conserved last residue, phenylalanine or tryptophan, is missing, so a read error is likely. This sequence joins TRBV12-3 or TRBV12-4 and TRBJ2-1; D may correspond to TRBD1 or TRBD2 (5 bases each). The CDR3 sequence is 15 residues long. The CDR3 sequence: CASSPGAGSHNEQFL. CDR3 coding DNA: TGTGCCAGCAGCCCCGGGGCAGGCTCCCACAATGAGCAGTTCCTC.

This clonotype was counted at least ten times. The rearrangement links TRBV30 to TRBJ1-4; 7 nucleotides agree with TRBD1. CDR1 and CDR2 (germline): GTSNPN, SVGIG (reference sequence). The CDR3 runs 14 residues. V lost 2 bases, J lost 7 bases, and 7 bases stayed unmatched. In DNA, the CDR3 is TGTGCCTGGAGTAGCGTAGGGGGCGGTGAAAAACTGTTTTTT. Translation: CAWSSVGGGEKLFF.

This clonotype was detected many times. This chain connects TRBV6-1 to TRBJ1-2; TRBD1 might be the D (6 bases). The CDR3 is 10 amino acids. V was shortened by 10 bases and J by 8 bases, with 11 bases between the two germline ends. Germline CDR1 MNHNS, CDR2 SASEGT. CDR3 residues: CATGQLGYTF. CDR3 bases: TGTGCCACGGGACAATTGGGCTACACCTTC.